This TCR beta chain was sequenced in a study of T cell clones after liver transplantation. Overall study: Post-transplant blood was tracked for graft-donor-reactive T cell clones identified in a pre-transplant mixed lymphocyte reaction. HCV positivity affected three of eight recipients; the rest lacked autoimmune or viral indications.

Findings and limits, study-wide: Rather than being deleted, graft donor-reactive T cells may have moved into the graft.

The V gene's germline CDR1 is SGHTA and CDR2 FQGTGA. The V end lost 4 bases, the J end lost 3 bases, and 18 bases lay between the germline ends. The CDR3 spans 17 residues. This clone came up a few times. The antigen remains undetermined. TCRdb's table, derived via immunoSEQ multiplex PCR, lists solely in-frame clones and lacks some. In the table there are about 4,800 clones, 27% of which are singletons. Proliferating CFSE-low MLR cells were sequenced to define alloreactive TCRbeta sequences. The clonotype originates from a human patient who received a liver transplant. The T cells may come from the graft donor. Sequencing was carried out using CD4+ T cells from cultured PBMCs. J is TRBJ2-2 and V is TRBV7-3; D possibly matches TRBD1 or TRBD2 (5 bases each). CDR3 protein: CASSSPPGRSYTGELFF. DNA for the CDR3: TGTGCCAGCAGCTCACCCCCGGGGCGATCGTACACCGGGGAGCTGTTTTTT.